This T cell receptor beta chain came from a study of PD-L1 blockade in urothelial cancer. A note on this clone: The antigen is unknown.

With 2 bases clipped from V and 0 bases from J, the junction kept 16 bases outside the gene matches. Germline CDR1 reads SGHTA; CDR2 reads FQGTGA. The CDR3 consists of 21 residues. Time point meaning: peripheral blood 6 weeks after treatment start. The diagnosis in patients was locally advanced or metastatic urothelial carcinoma. Spiked synthetic TCR analogs estimated absolute template abundance per PCR. Produced via immunoSEQ multiplex PCR; TCRdb's table is partial and in-frame only. The data show over 100,000 clones, about 91% seen once. Study conclusions and caveats: A pretreatment blood TCR clonality that fell below the median predicted better progression-free and overall survival.

V gene TRBV7-3 combines with J gene TRBJ2-4; 10 positions match TRBD2. This material consisted of PBMCs, taken around atezolizumab (anti-PD-L1) treatment. The sequence came from a man between 60 and 75 years old with urothelial cancer. DNA for the CDR3: TGTGCCAGCAGCTTACCCTACGGACTAGCGGATCGGGGGCTAGCCAAAAACATTCAGTACTTC. This gives the protein CASSLPYGLADRGLAKNIQYF.